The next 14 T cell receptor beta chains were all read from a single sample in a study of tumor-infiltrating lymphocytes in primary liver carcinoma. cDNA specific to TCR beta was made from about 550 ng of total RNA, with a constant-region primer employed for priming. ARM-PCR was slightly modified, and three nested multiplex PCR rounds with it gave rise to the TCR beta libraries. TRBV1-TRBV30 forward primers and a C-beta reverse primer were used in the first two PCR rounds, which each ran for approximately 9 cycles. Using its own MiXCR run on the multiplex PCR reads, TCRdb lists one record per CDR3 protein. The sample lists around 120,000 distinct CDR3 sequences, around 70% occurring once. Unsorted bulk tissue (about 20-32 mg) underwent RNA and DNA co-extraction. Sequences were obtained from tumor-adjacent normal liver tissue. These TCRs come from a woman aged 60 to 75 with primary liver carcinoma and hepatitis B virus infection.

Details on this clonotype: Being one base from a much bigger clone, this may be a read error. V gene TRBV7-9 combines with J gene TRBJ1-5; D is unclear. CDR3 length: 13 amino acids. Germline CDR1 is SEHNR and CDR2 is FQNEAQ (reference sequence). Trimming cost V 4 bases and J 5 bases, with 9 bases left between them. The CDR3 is CASSYDRDQPQHF. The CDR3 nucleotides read TGTGCCAGCAGCTATGATCGGGATCAGCCCCAGCATTTT.

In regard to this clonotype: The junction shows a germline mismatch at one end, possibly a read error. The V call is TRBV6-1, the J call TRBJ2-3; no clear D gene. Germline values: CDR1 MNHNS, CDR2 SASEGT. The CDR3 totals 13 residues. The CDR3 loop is CTSIDTITNTQYF. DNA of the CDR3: TGTACCAGCATCGACACCATCACAAATACGCAGTATTTT.

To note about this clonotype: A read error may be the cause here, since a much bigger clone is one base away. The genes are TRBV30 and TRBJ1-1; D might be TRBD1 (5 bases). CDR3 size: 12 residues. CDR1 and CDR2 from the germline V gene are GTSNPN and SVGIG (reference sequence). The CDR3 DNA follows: TGTGCCTCATGGCGGGGGAACACTAAAGCTTTCTTT. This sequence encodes CASWRGNTKAFF.

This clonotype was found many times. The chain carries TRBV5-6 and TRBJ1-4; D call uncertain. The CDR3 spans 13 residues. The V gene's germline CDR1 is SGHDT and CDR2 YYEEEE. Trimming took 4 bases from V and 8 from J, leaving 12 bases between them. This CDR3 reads CASSLRPREKLFF. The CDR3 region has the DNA TGTGCCAGCAGCCTGAGGCCGCGGGAAAAACTGTTTTTT.

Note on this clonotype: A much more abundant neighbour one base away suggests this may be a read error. Here the CDR3 reads CASSLVAGVRTGGLFF. The CDR3 region has the DNA TGTGCCAGCAGCTTAGTAGCGGGAGTTAGGACCGGGGGGCTGTTTTTT. The chain has TRBV7-8 and TRBJ2-2; 9 nucleotides align to TRBD2. The CDR3 runs to 16 residues. Germline lookup yields CDR1 SGHVS and CDR2 FQNEAQ.

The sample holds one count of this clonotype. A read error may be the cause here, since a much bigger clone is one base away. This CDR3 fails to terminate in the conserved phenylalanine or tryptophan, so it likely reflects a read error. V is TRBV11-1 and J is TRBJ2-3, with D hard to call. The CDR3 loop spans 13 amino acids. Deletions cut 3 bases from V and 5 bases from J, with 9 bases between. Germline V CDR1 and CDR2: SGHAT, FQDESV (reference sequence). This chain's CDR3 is CASSFIGKDTQYL. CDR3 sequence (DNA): TGTGCCAGCAGCTTTATTGGTAAAGATACGCAGTATTTA.

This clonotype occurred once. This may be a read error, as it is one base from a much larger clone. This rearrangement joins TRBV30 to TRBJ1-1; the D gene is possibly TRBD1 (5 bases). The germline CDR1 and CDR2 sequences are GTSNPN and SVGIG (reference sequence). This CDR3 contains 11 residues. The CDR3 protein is CVWTWGAEAFF. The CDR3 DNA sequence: TGTGTCTGGACCTGGGGGGCTGAAGCTTTCTTT.

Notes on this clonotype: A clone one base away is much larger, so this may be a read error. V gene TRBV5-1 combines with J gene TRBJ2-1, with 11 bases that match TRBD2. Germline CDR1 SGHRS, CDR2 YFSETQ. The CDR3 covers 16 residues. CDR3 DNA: TGCGCCAGCAGCTTCATAGCGGGAGGGTCCTACAATGATCAGTTCTTC. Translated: CASSFIAGGSYNDQFF.

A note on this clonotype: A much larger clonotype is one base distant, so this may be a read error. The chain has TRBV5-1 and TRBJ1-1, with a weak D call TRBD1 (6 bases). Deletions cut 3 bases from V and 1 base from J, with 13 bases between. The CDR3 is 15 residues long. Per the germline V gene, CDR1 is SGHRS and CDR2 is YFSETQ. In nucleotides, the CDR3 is TGCGCCAGCAGCTGGAGGGGGTGTTCGAACACTGAAGCTTTCTTT. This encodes CASSWRGCSNTEAFF.

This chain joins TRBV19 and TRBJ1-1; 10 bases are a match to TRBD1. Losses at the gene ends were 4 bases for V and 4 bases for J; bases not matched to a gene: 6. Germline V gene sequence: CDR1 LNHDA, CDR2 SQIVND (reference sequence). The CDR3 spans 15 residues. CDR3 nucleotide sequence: TGTGCCAGTAGTAGCGGGACAGGGGTCCGCACTGAAGCTTTCTTT. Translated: CASSSGTGVRTEAFF.

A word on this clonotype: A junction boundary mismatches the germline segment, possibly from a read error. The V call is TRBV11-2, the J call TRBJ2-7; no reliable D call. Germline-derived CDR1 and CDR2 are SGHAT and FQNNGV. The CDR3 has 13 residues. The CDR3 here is CTSSLDWSYVQYF. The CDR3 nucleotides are TGTACCAGCAGCTTAGATTGGAGCTACGTGCAGTACTTC. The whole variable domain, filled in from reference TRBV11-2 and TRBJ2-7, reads EAGVAQSPRYKIIEKRQSVAFWCNPISGHATLYWYQQILGQGPKLLIQFQNNGVVDDSQLPKDRFSAERLKGVDSTLKIQPAKLEDSAVYLCTSSLDWSYVQYFGPGTRLTVT.

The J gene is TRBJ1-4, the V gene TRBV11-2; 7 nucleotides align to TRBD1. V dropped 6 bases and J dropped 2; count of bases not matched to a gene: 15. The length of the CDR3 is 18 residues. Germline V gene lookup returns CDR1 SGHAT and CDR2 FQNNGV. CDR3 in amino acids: CASSLNVWTGRTNEKLFF. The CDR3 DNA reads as TGTGCCAGCAGTTTAAACGTCTGGACAGGTCGGACTAATGAAAAACTGTTTTTT.

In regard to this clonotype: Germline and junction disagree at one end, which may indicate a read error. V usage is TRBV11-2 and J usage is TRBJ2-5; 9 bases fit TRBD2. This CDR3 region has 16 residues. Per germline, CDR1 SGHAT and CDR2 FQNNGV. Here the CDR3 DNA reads TGTGCCGGCAACTACTCCCGTGGTAGCGGGAGAGAGGCCCAGTACTTC. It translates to CAGNYSRGSGREAQYF.

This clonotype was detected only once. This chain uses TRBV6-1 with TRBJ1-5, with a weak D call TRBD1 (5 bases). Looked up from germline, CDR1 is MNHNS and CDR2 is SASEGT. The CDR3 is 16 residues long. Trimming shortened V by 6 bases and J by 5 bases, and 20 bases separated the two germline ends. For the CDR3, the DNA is TGTGCCAGCAGAAAGGGGTTACAGGACCCTGATCAGCCCCAGCATTTT. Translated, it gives CASRKGLQDPDQPQHF.